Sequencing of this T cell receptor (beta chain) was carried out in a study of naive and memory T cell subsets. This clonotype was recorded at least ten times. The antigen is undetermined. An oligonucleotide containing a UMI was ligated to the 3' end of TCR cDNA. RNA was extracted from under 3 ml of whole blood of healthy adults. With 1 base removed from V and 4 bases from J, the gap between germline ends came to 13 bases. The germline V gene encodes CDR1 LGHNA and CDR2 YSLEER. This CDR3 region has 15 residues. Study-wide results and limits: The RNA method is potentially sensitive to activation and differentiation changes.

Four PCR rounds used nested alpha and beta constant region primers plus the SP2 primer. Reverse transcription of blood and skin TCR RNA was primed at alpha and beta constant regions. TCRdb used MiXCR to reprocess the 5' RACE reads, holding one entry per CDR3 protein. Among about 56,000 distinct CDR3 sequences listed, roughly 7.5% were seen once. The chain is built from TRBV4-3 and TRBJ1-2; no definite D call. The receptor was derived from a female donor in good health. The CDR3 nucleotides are TGCGCCAGCAGCCAAGCAACTGACGGACTCTATGGCTACACCTTC. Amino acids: CASSQATDGLYGYTF.